These 26 T cell receptor beta chains share one sample of origin, sequenced in a study of blood T cells in healthy people across ages. With a J-beta primer mix and a sample-barcoded 5' primer, a second PCR ran about 7 to 12 cycles. TCRdb used MiXCR to reprocess the 5' RACE reads, holding one entry per CDR3 protein. The sample has around 1,000,000 distinct CDR3 sequences; approximately 26% are singletons. These data were also reused for a study on T cells of mothers and their children.

Sample: blood. The receptors shown here come from a girl aged 2-15 years in good health.

The chain couples TRBV20-1 to TRBJ1-4; no firm D call. The V end was cut by 0 bases, the J end by 7 bases, with 12 bases between. Germline lookup yields CDR1 DFQATT and CDR2 SNEGSKA (reference sequence). This CDR3 contains 14 residues. CDR3 sequence: CSARDRVYSEKLFF. The CDR3, as DNA: TGCAGTGCTAGAGATCGGGTATACAGTGAAAAACTGTTTTTT.

The J gene is TRBJ2-5, the V gene TRBV11-2; 7 nucleotides line up with TRBD2. Germline values: CDR1 SGHAT, CDR2 FQNNGV. Trimming removed 5 bases from V and 1 base from J; junction bases left unmatched: 7. The CDR3 extends over 15 amino acids. This CDR3 is CASSPWTRLQETQYF. The CDR3 nucleotides read TGTGCCAGCAGCCCATGGACTAGGCTCCAAGAGACCCAGTACTTC.

This chain links TRBV4-3 with TRBJ2-5; D is uncertain. V shed 4 bases and J shed 4 bases, with 10 bases lying between them. This CDR3 spans 13 amino acids. CDR1 LGHNA and CDR2 YSLEER come from the germline V gene. CDR3 protein: CASSPWKGETQYF. The CDR3 DNA follows: TGCGCCAGCAGCCCCTGGAAGGGAGAGACCCAGTACTTC.

The chain combines TRBV3-1 with TRBJ1-4, with unresolved D. The CDR3 sequence is 16 residues long. Trimming stripped 1 base from V and 0 bases from J, with 9 bases between. Germline V gene sequence: CDR1 LGHDT, CDR2 YNNKEL (reference sequence). As DNA, the CDR3 is TGTGCCAGCAGCCAAGTATCCTGGGCAACTAATGAAAAACTGTTTTTT. Its translation is CASSQVSWATNEKLFF.

This clonotype has just a few counts. The chain employs TRBV7-8 and TRBJ2-5; D gene uncertain. CDR1 is SGHVS, CDR2 FQNEAQ, per germline. The CDR3 contains 14 residues. Trimming cost V 1 base and J 4 bases, with 10 bases left between them. This CDR3 is CASSLELNGETQYF. The CDR3 region has the DNA TGTGCCAGCAGCTTAGAGCTCAACGGAGAGACCCAGTACTTC.

In this sample, this clonotype turned up a few times. The chain is built from TRBV6-1 and TRBJ2-1; D remains ambiguous. The V gene's germline CDR1 is MNHNS and CDR2 SASEGT. CDR3 size: 11 residues. With 5 bases removed from V and 12 bases from J, the gap between germline ends came to 11 bases. The CDR3 DNA is TGTGCCAGCAGTTTGCGATTGGGGCAGTTCTTC. It specifies CASSLRLGQFF.

This clonotype was counted a single time. V usage is TRBV12-3 or TRBV12-4 and J usage is TRBJ2-1; 10 positions agree with TRBD2. V shed 7 bases and J 5 bases; nucleotides not matched to a gene: 5. CDR3 length: 14 amino acids. The CDR3 sequence is CASIPAGGHNEQFF. CDR3 nucleotides: TGTGCCAGCATCCCAGCGGGAGGGCACAATGAGCAGTTCTTC.

J is TRBJ2-2 and V is TRBV20-1; 16 bases align to TRBD2. J was trimmed by 1 base and V by 4 bases; bases with no gene match: 9. The CDR3 runs 19 residues. The germline gives CDR1 DFQATT, CDR2 SNEGSKA (reference sequence). Here the CDR3 reads CSAKTGTSGRGLNTGELFF. DNA of the CDR3: TGCAGTGCTAAAACCGGGACTAGCGGGAGGGGCTTGAACACCGGGGAGCTGTTTTTT.

This clonotype has more than one count but fewer than ten. Mismatch with germline at one junction end may stem from a read error. V and J are TRBV28 and TRBJ1-1; D possibly corresponds to TRBD1 (6 bases). The germline gives CDR1 MDHEN, CDR2 SYDVKM. This CDR3 is 14 amino acids long. For the CDR3, the DNA is TGTGCCAGCAGTCCTCCTCTGGGGGACACCGAAGCTTTCTTT. Translating gives CASSPPLGDTEAFF.

The table lists this clonotype with a few counts. The V gene is TRBV29-1, the J gene TRBJ2-3; D possibly uses TRBD1 or TRBD2 (6 bases each). Trimming cost V 7 bases and J 6 bases, with 17 bases left between them. The CDR3 extends over 13 amino acids. Germline V CDR1 and CDR2: SQVTM, ANQGSEA. Here the CDR3 DNA reads TGCAGCGCTGGGACTCCAGGGGAGGATACGCAGTATTTT. Translation: CSAGTPGEDTQYF.

The rearrangement uses TRBV4-2 and TRBJ1-1, with D unclear. The V gene's germline CDR1 is LGHNA and CDR2 YNFKEQ. The CDR3 is 16 residues long. V lost 0 bases and J lost 2, with 13 bases in between. DNA for the CDR3: TGTGCCAGCAGCCAAGATTCGGAGTCACTCAACACTGAAGCTTTCTTT. It translates to CASSQDSESLNTEAFF.

With respect to this clonotype: One junction end disagrees with the germline gene, perhaps due to a read error. The CDR3 is CATSLEVLDTQYF. CDR3 sequence (DNA): TGTGCCACCAGCTTAGAGGTTCTTGATACGCAGTATTTT. V is TRBV11-2 and J is TRBJ2-3; D gene unclear. CDR1 is SGHAT and CDR2 is FQNNGV in the germline V gene. The CDR3 consists of 13 residues.

In this sample, this clonotype turned up a few times. The rearrangement links TRBV20-1 to TRBJ2-1, with TRBD2 matching 9 bases. J lost 0 bases, V lost 0 bases, and 3 bases had no gene match. CDR1 DFQATT and CDR2 SNEGSKA come from the germline V gene (reference sequence). The CDR3 totals 16 residues. The CDR3 nucleotides read TGCAGTGCTAGAGACGCTAGCGGGGTCTCCTACAATGAGCAGTTCTTC. It is translated as CSARDASGVSYNEQFF.

To note about this clonotype: The junction departs from the called germline gene at one end, perhaps through a read error. This chain links TRBV6-5 with TRBJ1-5; D is unclear. CDR1 is MNHEY and CDR2 is SVGAGI in the germline V gene. The length of the CDR3 is 15 residues. The CDR3 DNA sequence: TGCGCCAGCAGTTACTCGGTAAATAGCAATCAGCCCCAGCATTTT. It specifies CASSYSVNSNQPQHF.

In this sample, this clonotype turned up a few times. This chain joins TRBV7-9 and TRBJ2-1, with D unresolved. The V gene lost 0 bases and the J gene lost 8 bases, with 11 bases spanning the gap. This CDR3 spans 14 amino acids. Germline V lookup: CDR1 SEHNR, CDR2 FQNEAQ (reference sequence). The CDR3 coding sequence is TGTGCCAGCAGCTTAGCTGTAAAGAACCATGAGCAGTTCTTC. It translates to CASSLAVKNHEQFF.

The chain recombines TRBV11-2 with TRBJ1-1, with a tentative D call TRBD1 (5 bases). V was cut by 4 bases and J by 1 base, with 13 bases left in between. CDR3 size: 15 residues. The germline V gene has CDR1 SGHAT and CDR2 FQNNGV. The CDR3 DNA sequence: TGTGCCAGCAGCTCGCGTGAGAGGGGGAACACTGAAGCTTTCTTT. Its translation is CASSSRERGNTEAFF.

The chain is built from TRBV19 and TRBJ2-7; 7 nucleotides agree with TRBD1. The V segment lost 5 bases and the J segment 0 bases; nucleotides outside the gene matches: 7. The CDR3 has 15 residues. CDR1 and CDR2 (germline): LNHDA, SQIVND (reference sequence). The CDR3, as DNA: TGTGCCAGTAGTTCCGCCGGGACAGTCTCCTACGAGCAGTACTTC. Translation: CASSSAGTVSYEQYF.

This clonotype was seen more than once but under ten times. This rearrangement joins TRBV28 to TRBJ2-7, with 13 nucleotides matching TRBD2. The germline V gene has CDR1 MDHEN and CDR2 SYDVKM. With 5 bases clipped from V and 0 bases from J, the junction kept 4 bases outside the gene matches. The CDR3 is 16 residues long. The CDR3, as DNA: TGTGCCAGCAGTCTAGGGACTAGCGGGGCCTCCTACGAGCAGTACTTC. Encoded protein: CASSLGTSGASYEQYF.

The chain employs TRBV5-1 and TRBJ1-1; D gene uncertain. The germline CDR1 and CDR2 sequences are SGHRS and YFSETQ. The CDR3 loop spans 15 amino acids. The V end lost 0 bases, the J end lost 1 base, and 10 bases lay between the germline ends. CDR3 region: CASSLASLRNTEAFF. CDR3 sequence (DNA): TGCGCCAGCAGCTTGGCCTCCTTACGGAACACTGAAGCTTTCTTT.

The chain employs TRBV19 and TRBJ2-1; tentatively, D is TRBD2 (6 bases). V was pared by 5 bases and J by 6 bases, with 17 bases between. The CDR3 contains 15 residues. The germline V gene has CDR1 LNHDA and CDR2 SQIVND (reference sequence). The CDR3 loop is CASSSGQGGANEQFF. The DNA of the CDR3 is TGTGCCAGTAGTTCCGGACAAGGAGGGGCCAATGAGCAGTTCTTC.

This clonotype has only one observation. The chain links TRBV28 to TRBJ2-4; TRBD2 agrees at 12 bases. Germline CDR1 is MDHEN and CDR2 is SYDVKM. V was clipped by 2 bases and J by 5 bases; unmatched bases: 4. The CDR3 is 16 amino acids. The CDR3: CASSLLAGGRENIQYF. CDR3 nucleotides: TGTGCCAGCAGTTTACTAGCGGGGGGGCGAGAAAACATTCAGTACTTC.

V gene TRBV10-3 combines with J gene TRBJ2-5; 10 nucleotides line up with TRBD1. The tail of the sequence fits TRBJ2-7 better, so the J call may be wrong. The CDR3 consists of 14 residues. The germline V gene has CDR1 ENHRY and CDR2 SYGVKD. Written as DNA, the CDR3 is TGTGCCATCAGTGATTTGACAGGGGGCGGCGAGCAGTACTTC. Amino acids: CAISDLTGGGEQYF.

The chain joins TRBV9 to TRBJ2-5; weak D call: TRBD2 (8 bases). Matching the DNA end better, TRBJ2-1 makes the J call doubtful. The CDR3 totals 15 residues. Germline lookup yields CDR1 SGDLS and CDR2 YYNGEE. The CDR3 coding sequence is TGTGCCAGCAGCGTTAGCGGGACAGAGAACAATGAGCAGTTCTTC. Protein product: CASSVSGTENNEQFF.

This chain connects TRBV28 to TRBJ2-7, with a possible D match to TRBD1 (6 bases). Germline V gene sequence: CDR1 MDHEN, CDR2 SYDVKM. V was pared by 7 bases and J by 4 bases, with 11 bases between. This CDR3 has 12 amino acids. CDR3 DNA: TGTGCCAGCAACGTCCAGGGGTACGAGCAGTACTTC. It codes for CASNVQGYEQYF.

The V call is TRBV20-1, the J call TRBJ2-3; D is ambiguous. The germline CDR1 and CDR2 sequences are DFQATT and SNEGSKA (reference sequence). V gave up 2 bases and J gave up 4 bases, with 4 bases separating them. The CDR3 has 11 residues. CDR3 protein: CSARRADTQYF. The DNA for the CDR3 is TGCAGTGCTAGAAGGGCAGATACGCAGTATTTT.

The chain combines TRBV29-1 with TRBJ2-6; no reliable D call. V was trimmed by 3 bases and J by 0 bases, leaving 9 bases between them. The germline V gene encodes CDR1 SQVTM and CDR2 ANQGSEA. This CDR3 region has 15 residues. CDR3 in DNA: TGCAGCGTTGACAGGCTCTCCTCTGGGGCCAACGTCCTGACTTTC. It codes for CSVDRLSSGANVLTF.